A selection of T cell receptor beta chains follows, all from one sample in a study of CD8 T cells in ankylosing spondylitis. In TCRdb, the 5' RACE reads were re-called with MiXCR into one record per CDR3 protein. The sample contains around 300,000 distinct CDR3 sequences, about 15% of which appear only once. The sample was blood, either unsorted or a sorted T cell fraction (not recorded which). The receptor set was obtained from a male donor with ankylosing spondylitis or in good health (not recorded which). Each CDR3 is given with its conserved first and last residue. The order of the fields is V gene, J gene, clone size, D gene, CDR3 DNA, CDR3 protein. The D gene is left open where the match is weak. Clone size is shown for a subset of rows, as once, few, many or a class of expanded clone.

TRBV3-1,TRBJ2-7,NA,NA,TGTGCCAGCAGCCCCCATATCGAATCGAACGAGCAGTACTTC,CASSPHIESNEQYF
TRBV27,TRBJ2-6,few,NA,TGTGCCAGCAGTTCCAAACTTCATACAGGGTATCTATCTGGGGCCAACGTCCTGACTTTC,CASSSKLHTGYLSGANVLTF
TRBV19,TRBJ2-3,NA,NA,TGTGCCAGTAGTATCAGGGGCCAAGCAGGAGATACGCAGTATTTT,CASSIRGQAGDTQYF
TRBV9,TRBJ2-3,few,TRBD2,TGTGCCAGCAGCGCAACCGGGACTACGACTAGCACAGATACGCAGTATTTT,CASSATGTTTSTDTQYF
TRBV20-1,TRBJ2-1,NA,NA,TGCAGTGCTAGTTCGGGACTTTACAATGAGCAGTTCTTC,CSASSGLYNEQFF
TRBV19,TRBJ1-6,NA,NA,TGTGCCAGTAGTATGGAAGGTATCGAGAATTCACCCCTCCACTTT,CASSMEGIENSPLHF
TRBV6-5,TRBJ2-5,few,NA,TGTGCCAGCAGTTCAGGGGAAGGGAAGACCCAGTACTTC,CASSSGEGKTQYF
TRBV6-1,TRBJ1-2,few,TRBD1,TGTGCCAGCAGTCTCGGGGAGGGGGCGCCGGAACAATACACCTTC,CASSLGEGAPEQYTF
TRBV5-1,TRBJ2-2,NA,NA,TGCGCCAGCAGCTTGGAACCCCTGCCGGGCACCGGGGAGCTGTTTTTT,CASSLEPLPGTGELFF
TRBV5-1,TRBJ1-1,few,NA,TGCGCCAGCAGCTTATCGCAGCAGAACACTGAAGCTTTCTTT,CASSLSQQNTEAFF
TRBV5-1,TRBJ1-2,many,TRBD1,TGCGCCAGCAGCCCTCGGGACAGAGGCTACACCTTC,CASSPRDRGYTF
TRBV6-5,TRBJ2-5,many,NA,TGTGCCAGCAATTATGGGGCTACCCGAGAAGAGACCCAGTACTTC,CASNYGATREETQYF
TRBV20-1,TRBJ1-6,NA,NA,TGCAGTGCGACCCCCGGGGCTTATAATTCACCCCTCCACTTT,CSATPGAYNSPLHF
TRBV27,TRBJ2-7,NA,NA,TGTACCAGCAGCCCCACTACATTCTACGAGCAGTACTTC,CTSSPTTFYEQYF
TRBV12-3/TRBV12-4,TRBJ2-2,NA,NA,TGTGCCAGCAGCGAGGGGGGTGGGATGTCCCGTTTT,CASSEGGGMSRF
TRBV9,TRBJ2-3,many,NA,TGTGCCAGCAGCCCCCGGACAAGCACAGATACGCAGTATTTT,CASSPRTSTDTQYF
TRBV27,TRBJ2-3,NA,NA,TGTGCCAGCAGTTCCCCTCTGGAAGGTCGACGGCAAAGCACAGATACGCAGTATTTT,CASSSPLEGRRQSTDTQYF
TRBV6-5,TRBJ2-2,few,TRBD1,TGTGCCAGCAGTTACTTGGGACAGACCGCGAACACCGGGGAGCTGTTTTTT,CASSYLGQTANTGELFF
TRBV7-9,TRBJ2-5,NA,TRBD1,TGTGCCAGCAGCGGACAGGGAATCGGAGAGACCCAGTACTTC,CASSGQGIGETQYF
TRBV5-6,TRBJ2-7,NA,NA,TGTGCCAGCACCCTCGGGACTTCCACCTACGAGCAGTACTTC,CASTLGTSTYEQYF
TRBV7-9,TRBJ2-1,NA,TRBD2,TGTGCCAGCAGCACCAGACTAGCGGGAGGGGTCAGCAATGAGCAGTTCTTC,CASSTRLAGGVSNEQFF
TRBV2,TRBJ1-2,NA,TRBD1,TGTGCCAGCCAAGGACAGGGCCAAACTGGCTATGGCTACACCTTC,CASQGQGQTGYGYTF
TRBV5-1,TRBJ2-7,once,TRBD1,TGCGCCAGCAGCCGGACAGGGGACGAGGTCGAGCAGTACTTC,CASSRTGDEVEQYF
TRBV5-1,TRBJ2-5,few,TRBD2,TGCGCCAGCAGCGTATCCGACAGCGGGGGTCAAGAGACCCAGTACTTC,CASSVSDSGGQETQYF
TRBV27,TRBJ2-5,NA,NA,TGTGCCAGCAGTCCACAGGGTGGAAGAGAAGAGACCCAGTACTTC,CASSPQGGREETQYF
TRBV18,TRBJ1-1,NA,TRBD1,TGTGCCAGCTTACGGACAGGGAAAACTGAAGCTTTCTTT,CASLRTGKTEAFF
TRBV12-5,TRBJ2-2,few,TRBD2,TGTGCTAGTGGTAGCGGGAGCCTCACCGGGGAGCTGTTTTTT,CASGSGSLTGELFF
TRBV6-2/TRBV6-3,TRBJ2-7,few,TRBD2,TGTGCCAGCAGCCGACTAGCGGGCGCCTACGAGCAGTACTTC,CASSRLAGAYEQYF
TRBV20-1,TRBJ2-2,NA,TRBD1,TGCAGTGCTAGAGATCCCCGGACAGGGTCCGGGGAGCTGTTTTTT,CSARDPRTGSGELFF
TRBV5-4,TRBJ2-7,few,NA,TGTGCCAGCAGCCCGGGAGGGGGACAGTACCACGAGCAGTACTTC,CASSPGGGQYHEQYF
TRBV6-2/TRBV6-3,TRBJ2-5,few,TRBD1,TGTGCCAGCAGTCTCGGGACAGGGGACCAAGAGACCCAGTACTTC,CASSLGTGDQETQYF
TRBV12-3/TRBV12-4,TRBJ2-1,many,TRBD2,TGTGCCAGCAGTTTAAGGCTAGCGGGAGGTACTGCTAATGAGCAGTTCTTC,CASSLRLAGGTANEQFF
TRBV12-3/TRBV12-4,TRBJ1-1,many,NA,TGTGCCAGCAGTTCGAGAGAGGGAAACACTGAAGCTTTCTTT,CASSSREGNTEAFF
TRBV2,TRBJ1-4,few,NA,TGTGCCAGCAGGGGGTACAGGTCAACTAATGAAAAACTGTTTTTT,CASRGYRSTNEKLFF
TRBV6-2/TRBV6-3,TRBJ2-5,NA,TRBD1,TGTGCCAGCAGCCCAGATACAGGGGGGTCGGAGACCCAGTACTTC,CASSPDTGGSETQYF
TRBV6-1,TRBJ1-2,few,TRBD1,TGTGCCAGCAGTGCGGGACAGTACTATGGCTACACCTTC,CASSAGQYYGYTF
TRBV11-2,TRBJ2-3,few,NA,TGTGCCAGCAGCTTAGATACTGGCACAGATACGCAGTATTTT,CASSLDTGTDTQYF
TRBV11-2,TRBJ1-6,few,NA,TGTGCCAGCAGCCGAGGTTCCTATAATTCACCCCTCCACTTT,CASSRGSYNSPLHF
TRBV6-1,TRBJ2-3,few,TRBD2,TGTGCCAGCCGTCCCCAGCGGGGGGGCACAGATACGCAGTATTTT,CASRPQRGGTDTQYF
TRBV7-9,TRBJ2-2,NA,NA,TGTGCCAGCATGGCTAACGGAGGTACCGGGGAGCTGTTTTTT,CASMANGGTGELFF